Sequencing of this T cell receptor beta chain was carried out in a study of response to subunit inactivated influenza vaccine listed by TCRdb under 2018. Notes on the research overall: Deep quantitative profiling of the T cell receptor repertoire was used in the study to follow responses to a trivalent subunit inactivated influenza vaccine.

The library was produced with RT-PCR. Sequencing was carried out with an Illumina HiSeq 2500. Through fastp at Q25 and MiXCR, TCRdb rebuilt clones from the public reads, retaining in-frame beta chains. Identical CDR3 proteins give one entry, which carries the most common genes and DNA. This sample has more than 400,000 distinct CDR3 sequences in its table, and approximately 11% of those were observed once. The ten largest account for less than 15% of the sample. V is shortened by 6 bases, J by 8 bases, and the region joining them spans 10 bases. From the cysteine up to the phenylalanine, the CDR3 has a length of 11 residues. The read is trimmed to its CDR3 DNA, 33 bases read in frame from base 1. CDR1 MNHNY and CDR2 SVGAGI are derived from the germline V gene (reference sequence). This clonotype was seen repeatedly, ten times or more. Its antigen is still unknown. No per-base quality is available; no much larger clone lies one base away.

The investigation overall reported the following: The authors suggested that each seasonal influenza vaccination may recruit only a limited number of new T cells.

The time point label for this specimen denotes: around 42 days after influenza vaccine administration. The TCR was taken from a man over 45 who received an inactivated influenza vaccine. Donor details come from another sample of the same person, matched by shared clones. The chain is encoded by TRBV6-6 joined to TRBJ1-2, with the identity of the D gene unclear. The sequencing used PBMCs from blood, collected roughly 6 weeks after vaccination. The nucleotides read TGTGCCAGCAGACGAGATGACGGCTACACCTTC. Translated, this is CASRRDDGYTF.